One sample yielded the 32 T cell receptor beta chains listed below, sequenced in a study of blood T cell repertoires in COVID-19. The table came from immunoSEQ multiplex PCR; TCRdb's copy has only in-frame clones and leaves some out. The table records around 300,000 clones, around 90% of them present only once. The sequenced material came from peripheral blood. These receptors came from a man younger than 35 with active or convalescent COVID-19.

This chain uses TRBV5-1 with TRBJ1-2, with TRBD1 identical over 7 bases. The CDR3 totals 14 residues. The V gene's germline CDR1 is SGHRS and CDR2 YFSETQ. With V trimmed by 4 bases and J by 1 base, 4 bases remained unmatched. Here the CDR3 reads CASSLRDSNYGYTF. Written as DNA, the CDR3 is TGCGCCAGCAGCCTGAGGGACAGTAACTATGGCTACACCTTC. Using reference TRBV5-1 and TRBJ1-2 for the parts outside the CDR3, the full variable domain is KAGVTQTPRYLIKTRGQQVTLSCSPISGHRSVSWYQQTPGQGLQFLFEYFSETQRNKGNFPGRFSGRQFSNSRSEMNVSTLELGDSALYLCASSLRDSNYGYTFGSGTRLTVV.

The chain carries TRBV10-3 and TRBJ1-2; 11 bases line up with TRBD1. CDR1 is ENHRY and CDR2 is SYGVKD in the germline V gene. CDR3 length: 16 amino acids. Trimming took 0 bases from V and 3 from J; bases not matched to a gene: 3. CDR3 sequence: CAISESPGQGDYGYTF. Here the CDR3 DNA reads TGTGCCATCAGTGAGTCGCCGGGACAGGGGGACTATGGCTACACCTTC.

This chain joins TRBV12-3 or TRBV12-4 and TRBJ2-3; a possible D gene is TRBD1 (6 bases). Trimming removed 2 bases from V and 8 bases from J, with 11 bases in between. CDR3 length: 13 amino acids. The CDR3 DNA reads as TGTGCCAGCAGTTTATCCCAACAGGGTACGCAGTATTTT. Translating it yields CASSLSQQGTQYF.

J is TRBJ2-1 and V is TRBV7-6; 9 bases line up with TRBD2. The CDR3 is made up of 16 amino acids. J was trimmed by 2 bases and V by 3 bases; bases with no gene match: 5. Germline V gene lookup returns CDR1 SGHVS and CDR2 FNYEAQ. CDR3 protein: CASSFGGGVAYNEQFF. The CDR3 DNA sequence: TGTGCCAGCAGCTTTGGCGGGGGGGTCGCCTACAATGAGCAGTTCTTC.

The chain employs TRBV29-1 and TRBJ1-4, with D unclear. Trimming left V 4 bases short and J 8 bases short, with 17 bases between. Germline V gene data show CDR1 as SQVTM and CDR2 as ANQGSEA. This CDR3 comprises 14 residues. CDR3 sequence: CSVVVFFPTEKLFF. Here the CDR3 DNA reads TGCAGCGTTGTAGTATTTTTCCCCACCGAAAAACTGTTTTTT.

V is TRBV21-1 and J is TRBJ1-4; no check of the table's D call, TRBD1, against the DNA was made. TRBV21-1 is a pseudogene. The CDR3 spans 14 residues. CDR3 nucleotide sequence: TGTGCCAGCAGCAAAGATACCTCAGGTGAAAAACTGTTTTTT. The encoded protein is CASSKDTSGEKLFF.

This clone was counted a single time. This chain uses TRBV28 with TRBJ1-3; perhaps TRBD1 as D (6 bases). V shed 2 bases and J shed 4 bases, with 12 bases lying between them. Germline V gene sequence: CDR1 MDHEN, CDR2 SYDVKM. The CDR3 is 15 residues long. The DNA for the CDR3 is TGTGCCAGCAGTTTAATTAGGGGGTCGGGAAACACCATATATTTT. This sequence encodes CASSLIRGSGNTIYF.

V is TRBV20-1 and J is TRBJ2-5; no definite D call. Germline CDR1 DFQATT, CDR2 SNEGSKA (reference sequence). V was shortened by 6 bases and J by 2 bases, with 4 bases between the two germline ends. This CDR3 is built from 10 residues. The CDR3 DNA reads TGCAGTGCGTATCAAGAGACCCAGTACTTC. It specifies CSAYQETQYF.

The CDR3 reads CASSLSRTDYQDNEQFF. Here the CDR3 DNA reads TGTGCCAGCAGTTTATCAAGGACAGACTACCAAGACAATGAGCAGTTCTTC. The J gene is TRBJ2-1, the V gene TRBV27; D perhaps matches TRBD1 (6 bases). The CDR3 runs 17 residues. The germline V gene encodes CDR1 MNHEY and CDR2 SMNVEV (reference sequence). Trimming left V 0 bases short and J 5 bases short, with 17 bases between.

This clone was seen more than once but under ten times. The same CDR3 is also encoded by other DNA sequences in this sample. V is TRBV7-9 and J is TRBJ1-4; 7 nucleotides line up with TRBD1. The CDR3 contains 14 residues. Germline V lookup: CDR1 SEHNR, CDR2 FQNEAQ (reference sequence). J lost 4 bases, V lost 5 bases, and 4 bases had no gene match. DNA for the CDR3: TGTGCCAGCAGCCAGCGACAGGGTAATGAAAAACTGTTTTTT. The encoded protein is CASSQRQGNEKLFF.

The chain has TRBV4-3 and TRBJ1-2; D remains unclear. V was clipped by 0 bases and J by 4 bases, with 15 bases between them. Per germline, CDR1 LGHNA and CDR2 YSLEER. The CDR3 is 16 residues long. The DNA for the CDR3 is TGCGCCAGCAGCCAAGAGTCTCCGGCAGGCATCTATGGCTACACCTTC. This sequence encodes CASSQESPAGIYGYTF.

This clone was counted once. V gene TRBV7-9 combines with J gene TRBJ2-7; 8 bases fit TRBD1. The CDR3 extends over 16 amino acids. V lost 4 bases and J lost 3; bases outside the gene matches: 11. CDR1 SEHNR and CDR2 FQNEAQ come from the germline V gene (reference sequence). The CDR3: CASSYTRTGSDYEQYF. As DNA, the CDR3 is TGTGCCAGCAGCTATACCCGGACAGGGAGCGACTACGAGCAGTACTTC.

The rearrangement uses TRBV18 and TRBJ1-2, with TRBD1 identical over 9 bases. Germline trimming cut 3 bases from V and 5 bases from J; bases unmatched to any gene: 7. Germline-derived CDR1 and CDR2 are KGHSH and LQKENI. This CDR3 comprises 15 residues. This CDR3 reads CASSPQAGTGYGYTF. DNA of the CDR3: TGTGCCAGCTCACCTCAAGCAGGGACAGGGTATGGCTACACCTTC.

This clone came up a few times. CDR3 DNA: TGTGCCAGTAGTATCGGTCAGGGAGGGAACACTGAAGCTTTCTTT. Amino acid sequence: CASSIGQGGNTEAFF. This chain connects TRBV19 to TRBJ1-1, with D possibly matching TRBD1 (5 bases). V was shortened by 3 bases and J by 1 base, with 12 bases between the two germline ends. The germline gives CDR1 LNHDA, CDR2 SQIVND (reference sequence). The CDR3 has 15 amino acids.

This sequence joins TRBV19 and TRBJ1-2, with TRBD1 matching 7 bases. Germline lookup yields CDR1 LNHDA and CDR2 SQIVND (reference sequence). The CDR3 totals 14 residues. J lost 3 bases, V lost 6 bases, and 7 bases had no gene match. This CDR3 is CASRDRVYHYGYTF. The CDR3 nucleotides read TGTGCCAGTAGAGACAGGGTTTATCACTATGGCTACACCTTC. Full variable domain (remainder filled in from reference TRBV19 and TRBJ1-2): DGGITQSPKYLFRKEGQNVTLSCEQNLNHDAMYWYRQDPGQGLRLIYYSQIVNDFQKGDIAEGYSVSREKKESFPLTVTSAQKNPTAFYLCASRDRVYHYGYTFGSGTRLTVV.

There are a few counts of this clone. The J gene is TRBJ1-1, the V gene TRBV5-6, with a weak D call TRBD1 (5 bases). The CDR3 spans 14 residues. Trimming shortened V by 5 bases and J by 0 bases, and 11 bases separated the two germline ends. The V gene's germline CDR1 is SGHDT and CDR2 YYEEEE. CDR3 coding DNA: TGTGCCAGCAGTGATACAGGATTGAACACTGAAGCTTTCTTT. Residues: CASSDTGLNTEAFF.

The V gene is TRBV9, the J gene TRBJ2-7, with D possibly matching TRBD2 (7 bases). Germline V gene sequence: CDR1 SGDLS, CDR2 YYNGEE. Trimming removed 3 bases at V and 4 bases at J, with 14 bases between. CDR3 length: 14 residues. The CDR3: CASSEGGGSYEQYF. The CDR3 DNA reads TGTGCCAGCAGCGAGGGGGGAGGGTCTTACGAGCAGTACTTC. Supplemented by reference TRBV9 and TRBJ2-7, the full variable domain reads DSGVTQTPKHLITATGQRVTLRCSPRSGDLSVYWYQQSLDQGLQFLIQYYNGEERAKGNILERFSAQQFPDLHSELNLSSLELGDSALYFCASSEGGGSYEQYFGPGTRLTVT.

The chain combines TRBV25-1 with TRBJ1-1, with 7 bases that match TRBD1. The V gene's germline CDR1 is MGHDK and CDR2 SYGVNS. The CDR3 loop spans 14 amino acids. The ends lost 6 bases at V and 4 bases at J; junction bases unmatched: 8. The CDR3 spells CASRETGWATEAFF. DNA for the CDR3: TGTGCCAGCAGGGAGACAGGGTGGGCCACTGAAGCTTTCTTT.

The rearrangement joins TRBV5-1 to TRBJ1-2, with 7 bases matching TRBD1. The CDR3 totals 13 residues. V shed 4 bases and J 6 bases; nucleotides not matched to a gene: 6. CDR1 is SGHRS and CDR2 is YFSETQ in the germline V gene. As DNA, the CDR3 is TGCGCCAGCAGCCCCGGGACAGCCAATGGCTACACCTTC. Its protein product is CASSPGTANGYTF.

V usage is TRBV6-2 or TRBV6-3 and J usage is TRBJ2-2, with D tentatively TRBD2 (6 bases). The CDR3 has 15 amino acids. The V end was cut by 4 bases, the J end by 3 bases, with 12 bases between. Germline V gene sequence: CDR1 MNHEY, CDR2 SVGEGT. CDR3 sequence (DNA): TGTGCCAGCAGTTCCGGACTAATTTACACCGGGGAGCTGTTTTTT. The encoded protein is CASSSGLIYTGELFF.

This clone occurred a few times. V is TRBV10-3 and J is TRBJ2-7; no clear D gene. This CDR3 is 13 amino acids long. Germline V gene lookup returns CDR1 ENHRY and CDR2 SYGVKD. Trimming removed 3 bases from V and 2 bases from J, with 8 bases in between. CDR3 sequence: CAISDPRTYEQYF. As DNA, the CDR3 is TGTGCCATCAGTGACCCGAGAACCTACGAGCAGTACTTC.

The V and J genes are TRBV15 and TRBJ2-1; D possibly corresponds to TRBD2 (5 bases). Germline CDR1 reads LNHNV; CDR2 reads YYDKDF (reference sequence). V was pared by 2 bases and J by 3 bases, with 11 bases between. There are 15 residues in the CDR3. CDR3 in amino acids: CATSRPELVYNEQFF. The DNA of the CDR3 is TGTGCCACCAGCAGACCCGAACTAGTCTACAATGAGCAGTTCTTC.

V is TRBV11-3 and J is TRBJ2-1; D is unclear. V was clipped by 1 base and J by 6 bases, with 7 bases between them. Looked up from germline, CDR1 is SGHNT and CDR2 is YENEEA. This CDR3 has 13 amino acids. The CDR3 DNA is TGTGCCAGCAGCTTAGGATCAGGCAATGAGCAGTTCTTC. Its translation is CASSLGSGNEQFF. Combining the CDR3 with reference TRBV11-3 and TRBJ2-1 gives the whole variable domain EAGVVQSPRYKIIEKKQPVAFWCNPISGHNTLYWYLQNLGQGPELLIRYENEEAVDDSQLPKDRFSAERLKGVDSTLKIQPAELGDSAVYLCASSLGSGNEQFFGPGTRLTVL.

The chain has TRBV10-2 and TRBJ2-1, with a tentative D call TRBD1 (6 bases). Germline V CDR1 and CDR2: WSHSY, SAAADI. V was clipped by 5 bases and J by 1 base, with 15 bases between them. The CDR3 contains 16 residues. In DNA, the CDR3 is TGCGCCAGCAGTAACACAGGGAGAAGGTCCTACAATGAGCAGTTCTTC. Translation gives CASSNTGRRSYNEQFF.

The DNA for the CDR3 is TGTGCCAGCAGCCGAGGACTAGAGTCAGAGACCCAGTACTTC. It yields the protein CASSRGLESETQYF. The rearrangement uses TRBV6-5 and TRBJ2-5; 7 nucleotides line up with TRBD2. The CDR3 sequence is 14 residues long. Per germline, CDR1 MNHEY and CDR2 SVGAGI. Trimming took 6 bases from V and 4 from J; bases not matched to a gene: 8.

This sequence joins TRBV27 and TRBJ1-3; TRBD1 agrees at 8 bases. From germline, CDR1 is MNHEY and CDR2 SMNVEV (reference sequence). The J segment lost 8 bases and the V segment lost 5 bases, leaving 11 bases of the junction unmatched. This CDR3 has 15 amino acids. The CDR3: CASSTRTGSGDTIYF. The CDR3 coding sequence is TGTGCCAGCAGTACCCGGACAGGGAGCGGGGACACCATATATTTT.

This clone was detected only once. The V call is TRBV27, the J call TRBJ2-5; TRBD2 aligns across 12 bases. This CDR3 spans 15 amino acids. Germline V gene sequence: CDR1 MNHEY, CDR2 SMNVEV (reference sequence). V shed 3 bases and J 5 bases; nucleotides not matched to a gene: 4. The CDR3 loop is CASSFLAGGTETQYF. CDR3 nucleotide sequence: TGTGCCAGCAGTTTCCTAGCGGGGGGGACGGAGACCCAGTACTTC.

This clone was found many times. The V call is TRBV19, the J call TRBJ1-1, with D perhaps TRBD1 (6 bases). The CDR3 loop spans 15 amino acids. Trimming stripped 1 base from V and 1 base from J, with 10 bases between. Germline loops: CDR1 LNHDA, CDR2 SQIVND (reference sequence). In nucleotides, the CDR3 is TGTGCCAGTAGTATAGTATCCAGGGGGAACACTGAAGCTTTCTTT. Translation: CASSIVSRGNTEAFF.

This chain joins TRBV4-1 and TRBJ1-5, with D unclear. The germline V gene encodes CDR1 MGHRA and CDR2 YSYEKL. The CDR3 runs to 14 residues. V was pared by 0 bases and J by 8 bases, with 11 bases between. CDR3 amino acids: CASSQDVRGEPQHF. The CDR3 DNA reads as TGCGCCAGCAGCCAAGATGTCAGAGGAGAGCCCCAGCATTTT.

This chain connects TRBV4-1 to TRBJ2-7; 11 positions match TRBD2. Germline CDR1 reads MGHRA; CDR2 reads YSYEKL. V trimming: 4 bases; J trimming: 2 bases; junction bases outside the gene matches: 1. The CDR3 runs 14 residues. The DNA of the CDR3 is TGCGCCAGCAGCCTAGCGGGGGGGGCCTACGAGCAGTACTTC. Translating it yields CASSLAGGAYEQYF.

V usage is TRBV3-1 (or the pseudogene TRBV3-2) and J usage is TRBJ1-2, with TRBD1 matching over 8 bases. Germline assignment: CDR1 LGHDT and CDR2 YNNKEL (reference sequence). J was trimmed by 2 bases and V by 0 bases; bases with no gene match: 5. The CDR3 sequence is 16 residues long. In DNA, the CDR3 is TGTGCCAGCAGCCAAGATGCAGGGGGCGCGAACTATGGCTACACCTTC. Its protein is CASSQDAGGANYGYTF.

The chain couples TRBV12-3 or TRBV12-4 to TRBJ1-2, with TRBD1 as a possible D gene (6 bases). Trimming removed 4 bases at V and 3 bases at J, with 9 bases between. The CDR3 totals 13 residues. In DNA form, the CDR3 reads TGTGCCAGCAGTTCTCCAGGGGACTATGGCTACACCTTC. It yields the protein CASSSPGDYGYTF.